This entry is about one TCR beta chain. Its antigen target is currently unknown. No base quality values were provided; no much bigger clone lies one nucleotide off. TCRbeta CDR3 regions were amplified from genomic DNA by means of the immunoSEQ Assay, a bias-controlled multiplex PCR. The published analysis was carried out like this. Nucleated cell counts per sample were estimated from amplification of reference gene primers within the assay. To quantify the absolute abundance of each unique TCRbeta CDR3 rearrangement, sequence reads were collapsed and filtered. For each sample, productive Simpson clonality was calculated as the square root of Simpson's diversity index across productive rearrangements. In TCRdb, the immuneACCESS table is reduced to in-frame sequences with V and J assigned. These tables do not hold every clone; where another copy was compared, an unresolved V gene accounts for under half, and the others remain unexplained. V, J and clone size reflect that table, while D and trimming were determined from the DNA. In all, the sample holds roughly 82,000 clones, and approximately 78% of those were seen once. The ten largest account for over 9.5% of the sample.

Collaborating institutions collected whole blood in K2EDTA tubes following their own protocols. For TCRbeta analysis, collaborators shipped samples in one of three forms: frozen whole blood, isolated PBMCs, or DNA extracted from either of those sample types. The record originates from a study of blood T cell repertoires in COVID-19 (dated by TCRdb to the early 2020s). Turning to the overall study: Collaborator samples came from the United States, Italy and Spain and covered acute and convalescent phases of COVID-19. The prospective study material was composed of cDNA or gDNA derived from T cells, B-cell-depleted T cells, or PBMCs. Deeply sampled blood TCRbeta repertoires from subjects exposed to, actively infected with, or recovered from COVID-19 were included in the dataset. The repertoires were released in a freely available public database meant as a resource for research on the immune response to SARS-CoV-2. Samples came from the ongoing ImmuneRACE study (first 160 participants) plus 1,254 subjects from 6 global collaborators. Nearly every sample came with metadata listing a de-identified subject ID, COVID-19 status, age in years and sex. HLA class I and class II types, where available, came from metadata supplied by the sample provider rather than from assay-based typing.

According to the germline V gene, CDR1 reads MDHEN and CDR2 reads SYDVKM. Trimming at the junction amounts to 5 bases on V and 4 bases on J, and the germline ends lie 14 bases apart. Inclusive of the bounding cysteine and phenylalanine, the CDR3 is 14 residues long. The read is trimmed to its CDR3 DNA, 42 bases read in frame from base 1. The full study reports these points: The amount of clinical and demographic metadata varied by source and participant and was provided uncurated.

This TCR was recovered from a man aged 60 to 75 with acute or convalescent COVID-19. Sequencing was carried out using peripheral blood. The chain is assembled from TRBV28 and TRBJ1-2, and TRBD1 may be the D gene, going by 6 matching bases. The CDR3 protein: CASSTSGQSYGYTF. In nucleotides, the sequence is TGTGCCAGCAGTACCTCAGGACAGAGCTATGGCTACACCTTC.